This TCR beta chain was identified in a study of response to subunit inactivated influenza vaccine. Per the germline V gene, CDR1 is DFQATT and CDR2 is SNEGSKA (reference sequence). Trimming removed 4 bases at V and 3 bases at J, with 13 bases between. The CDR3 is 14 residues long. TCRdb fed the RT-PCR reads into MiXCR, producing one record per CDR3 protein. The table lists about 570,000 distinct CDR3 sequences, roughly 10% of them singletons. This clonotype has more than one count but fewer than ten. These data also formed part of another study, on T cells expressing NK-cell markers. As that report states: Researchers built TCR beta cDNA using 5'RACE template switching with UMIs. It was sorted CD3+CD56+NKG2C+, CD3+CD56+NKG2C- and CD3+CD56-NKG2C+ T cells that supplied the TCR beta repertoires. What restricted sorting to alpha-beta TCR T cells in several experiments was an anti-gamma-delta TCR antibody. NKG2C+ dominant clonotype frequencies in six or seven donors were roughly 1.0-8% of CD8+ T cells. A few donors likewise had their CD3+CD56-NKG2C+ fraction led by these clonotypes.

The sequence was collected from a man between 50 and 59 years old who received an inactivated influenza vaccine. Here the sequenced sample was PBMCs from blood, taken on the day of vaccination. V is TRBV20-1 and J is TRBJ1-5, with D perhaps matching TRBD1 (6 bases). The CDR3 loop is CSATNTGNNQPQHF. DNA of the CDR3: TGCAGTGCTACCAATACAGGGAACAATCAGCCCCAGCATTTT.